This paragraph covers one T cell receptor (beta chain) sequence. The antigen it recognizes is unknown. The record has no base qualities; no much larger clone is one base away. These data are taken from a study of blood T cells in healthy people across ages (dated by TCRdb to about 2015). Describing the broader study: In model experiments, template switching captured about one uniquely barcoded TCR beta cDNA molecule for every two T cells. Using deep sequencing normalized with unique cDNA molecular identifiers, the study measured how TCR beta repertoire diversity changes with age. The donors were split into four age groups: young (average 16 years), middle-aged (more than 35), aged (approximately 59) and long-lived (over 80). Using the same blood draw, the study looked at two additional independent replicas of 1 million unique cDNA reads for two donors, one aged 18 to 30 and the other aged 80 or older.

Study-wide conclusions, independent of this receptor: Observed TCR beta diversity per million T cells fell roughly linearly with age, and a significant reduction was already apparent by age approximately 40. Observed TCR beta diversity correlated strongly with the percentage of naive T cells measured by flow cytometry. Because donor CMV infection status was unknown, age-related changes in expanded clonotypes were potentially confounded. Because profiling used bulk unsorted PBMCs, naive and antigen-experienced compartments could not be compared conclusively. Compared with the aged group, the long-lived group had more naive CD4+ T cells, fewer expanded clones and increased TCR diversity, a pattern suggesting age selection. Estimates of total diversity based on one million sequenced T cells were regarded as lower bounds and as underestimates.

Donors were 40 or so systemically healthy Caucasian individuals from Russia aged roughly 6 to 90 years. Approximately 9.3 milliliters of peripheral blood were collected from each donor into EDTA-treated Vacutainer tubes. Ficoll-Paque density-gradient centrifugation was used to isolate PBMCs, with at least 7 million obtained per sample. Trizol reagent was used to extract total RNA from the PBMCs, yielding at least 5 micrograms per sample. For every donor, an aliquot of PBMCs went through flow cytometry to measure the percentages of naive CD45RAhigh/CD27high T cells. The protocol used for the library was 5' RACE. The run used an Illumina HiSeq 2500. A second PCR of roughly 7 to 11 cycles was performed with a sample-barcoded 5' primer and a J-beta primer mix. A template-switch 5' adaptor carrying 12 random nucleotides introduced a unique molecular identifier onto each TCR beta cDNA molecule. Each sample yielded at least 2.5 million CDR3-containing paired-end reads. All of the RNA was converted into first-strand cDNA using the Mint cDNA synthesis kit, with a TRBC-specific oligonucleotide serving as the primer. All cDNA was treated with uracil-DNA glycosylase and then went through a first 18-cycle PCR with the universal primers M1SS and BC2_uni_R. Per the authors' processing: For normalization, 1 million high-quality reads were randomly selected from each sample, with every read carrying a distinct molecular identifier. Instead of being binned into consensus sequences, reads with shared molecular identifiers were discarded. MiTCR, with a Q25 quality threshold and the strictest error-elimination algorithm, was used for CDR3 identification, clonotype clustering and error correction. A nonparametric unseen species model with Euler transformation was used to estimate lower-bound total TCR beta diversity. TCRdb cleaned the public reads at Q25 with fastp, built clones with MiXCR and kept in-frame beta chains. Entries are consolidated by CDR3 protein sequence, retaining the most common genes and DNA. None of the V and J calls come from the authors' own analysis; TCRdb made them. The sample records roughly 560,000 distinct CDR3 sequences, less than 25% of which are singletons. The top ten constitute around 10% of the sample.

These data also formed part of another study, on T cells of mothers and their children. The second investigation adds: The donors were nine systemically healthy Caucasian individuals, made up of three mothers and their six children. cDNA synthesis consumed the entire amount of extracted RNA, loaded at around 1.5 ug RNA in each 15 ul reaction. In the second PCR, the M1S primer added sample barcodes and 2-4 random nucleotides. Each mother yielded over 9.5 million TCR beta CDR3 reads and each child some 3 million reads. In both related and unrelated pairs, thymic selection shapes the output of TCR recombination in a similar way, with inherited differences having only a minor effect. Related mother-child pairs always showed normalized repertoire overlap that was slightly higher than in unrelated mother-child pairs, though the difference was never significant. Persistent microchimeric T cell clones were not detected, at a sensitivity of about 100 clones per million clonotypes. To look for features that set related mother-child pairs apart from unrelated individuals, the researchers ran deep NGS to compare the TCR beta repertoires of mothers and children. On average, the children were about 10 +/- 4 years old, while the mothers were roughly 40 +/- 4 years old. Libraries were sequenced on Illumina HiSeq 2000 with 100+100 nt paired-end reads after adapter ligation with NEBNext reagents. To avoid cross-contamination, the mother libraries and the child libraries were prepared a month apart and sequenced in separate runs. Each donor had between roughly 450,000 and 2,300,000 distinct TCR beta clonotypes identified. Naive TCR beta clonotypes were estimated from low-frequency clonotypes matched to each donor's FACS-determined naive share, without sorting.

The sequence was obtained from a boy between 5 and 17 years old in good health. Sequencing was done on a sample of blood.

The CDR3 here reads CASSETRSGANVLTF. The DNA is as follows: TGTGCCAGCAGCGAAACACGGTCTGGGGCCAACGTCCTGACTTTC. This receptor chain uses TRBV7-9 and TRBJ2-6, with no reliable assignment of the D segment. V gives up 5 bases and J gives up 1 base, and the segment between their germline ends measures 9 bases. The CDR3 covers 15 residues, taking in both the cysteine and the phenylalanine. Only the CDR3 part of the read is kept: 45 bases, read in frame from the first base. Per the germline V gene (reference sequence), SEHNR is the CDR1 and FQNEAQ is the CDR2.